The table lists the clone carrying this TCR beta chain with a few counts. Its antigen remains unknown. V shed 5 bases, J shed 0 bases, and the junction held 7 bases outside the gene matches. This CDR3 is built from 15 residues. The data were taken from a study of CD8 T cells in ankylosing spondylitis. 5'-RACE, quantitative and with molecular barcodes, yielded the TCR beta libraries. TCRdb re-derived calls from the 5' RACE reads in MiXCR, one entry per CDR3 protein. Among just over 300,000 distinct CDR3 sequences listed, 20% were seen once. The study's findings and limits: A TCR beta motif of eight or nine highly homologous variants seemed to mark ankylosing spondylitis blood.

Specimen: blood, either unsorted or a sorted T cell fraction (not recorded which). The V gene is TRBV12-3 or TRBV12-4, the J gene TRBJ2-7, with TRBD2 identical over 7 bases. The sequence came from a female donor with ankylosing spondylitis or in good health (not recorded which). Here the CDR3 DNA reads TGTGCCAGCAGTCCCAGCGGGAAGGGCTCCTACGAGCAGTACTTC. Protein: CASSPSGKGSYEQYF.